The 10 T cell receptor beta chains given below trace back to one sample, sequenced in a study of blood T cell repertoires in COVID-19. Profiling relied on immunoSEQ multiplex PCR, and the TCRdb table lists in-frame clones only, not all of them. The sample records over 70,000 clones, roughly 76% being singletons. The specimen was peripheral blood. These receptors originate from a man between 65 and 79 years old with active or convalescent COVID-19.

V usage is TRBV29-1 and J usage is TRBJ1-1; D gene unclear. The V and J ends lost 7 bases and 6 bases respectively, with 12 bases between them. This CDR3 comprises 11 residues. The germline V gene encodes CDR1 SQVTM and CDR2 ANQGSEA. CDR3 DNA: TGCAGCGATACTCACGGGGCTGAAGCTTTCTTT. Its protein product is CSDTHGAEAFF.

This chain connects TRBV2 to TRBJ1-5; possibly TRBD1 for D (6 bases). Germline V gene data show CDR1 as SNHLY and CDR2 as FYNNEI. Trimming removed 8 bases from V and 7 bases from J, with 15 bases in between. The CDR3 length is 13 residues. The CDR3: CASGYRETQPQHF. Here the CDR3 DNA reads TGTGCCAGCGGATACAGGGAGACACAGCCCCAGCATTTT. Looking up the rest from reference TRBV2 and TRBJ1-5 gives the full variable domain: EPEVTQTPSHQVTQMGQEVILRCVPISNHLYFYWYRQILGQKVEFLVSFYNNEISEKSEIFDDQFSVERPDGSNFTLKIRSTKLEDSAMYFCASGYRETQPQHFGDGTRLSIL.

The chain carries TRBV5-1 and TRBJ1-5; the match to TRBD1 covers 7 bases. This CDR3 contains 15 residues. V lost 4 bases, J lost 4 bases, and 8 bases stayed unmatched. The V gene's germline CDR1 is SGHRS and CDR2 YFSETQ. As DNA, the CDR3 is TGCGCCAGCAGCGCCACAGGGGAGAGGAATCAGCCCCAGCATTTT. It specifies CASSATGERNQPQHF. The complete variable domain, with remaining parts taken from reference TRBV5-1 and TRBJ1-5, reads KAGVTQTPRYLIKTRGQQVTLSCSPISGHRSVSWYQQTPGQGLQFLFEYFSETQRNKGNFPGRFSGRQFSNSRSEMNVSTLELGDSALYLCASSATGERNQPQHFGDGTRLSIL.

The chain has TRBV11-2 and TRBJ1-4, with 8 bases fitting TRBD1. This CDR3 has 16 residues. J gave up 0 bases and V 5 bases, and 5 bases lay outside the gene matches. Per the germline V gene, CDR1 is SGHAT and CDR2 is FQNNGV. The CDR3 coding sequence is TGTGCCAGCAGCCTAAACAGGGGGGCAACTAATGAAAAACTGTTTTTT. Its protein is CASSLNRGATNEKLFF. The full variable domain, completed using reference TRBV11-2 and TRBJ1-4, is EAGVAQSPRYKIIEKRQSVAFWCNPISGHATLYWYQQILGQGPKLLIQFQNNGVVDDSQLPKDRFSAERLKGVDSTLKIQPAKLEDSAVYLCASSLNRGATNEKLFFGSGTQLSVL.

This clone was counted once. One end of the junction fails to match germline, which may point to a read error. The chain combines TRBV28 with TRBJ2-2; TRBD2 matches at 9 bases. CDR1 MDHEN and CDR2 SYDVKM come from the germline V gene. The CDR3 is 16 amino acids. The chain's CDR3 is CASNLPAGGHYGELFF. Here the CDR3 DNA reads TGTGCCAGCAATTTACCAGCGGGGGGTCATTACGGGGAGCTGTTTTTT. The full variable domain, in which reference TRBV28 and TRBJ2-2 provide the parts outside the CDR3, is DVKVTQSSRYLVKRTGEKVFLECVQDMDHENMFWYRQDPGLGLRLIYFSYDVKMKEKGDIPEGYSVSREKKERFSLILESASTNQTSMYLCASNLPAGGHYGELFFGEGSRLTVL.

The chain uses TRBV5-4 and TRBJ1-1; weak D call: TRBD1 (5 bases). CDR3 size: 14 residues. The V and J ends lost 0 bases and 4 bases respectively, with 10 bases between them. Germline V CDR1 and CDR2: SGHNT, YYREEE (reference sequence). DNA of the CDR3: TGTGCCAGCAGCTTGGGGCGGGGGACCACTGAAGCTTTCTTT. Its protein product is CASSLGRGTTEAFF. The whole variable domain, remainder taken from reference TRBV5-4 and TRBJ1-1, is ETGVTQSPTHLIKTRGQQVTLRCSSQSGHNTVSWYQQALGQGPQFIFQYYREEENGRGNFPPRFSGLQFPNYSSELNVNALELDDSALYLCASSLGRGTTEAFFGQGTRLTVV.

The V and J genes are TRBV5-6 and TRBJ1-1, with 7 bases identical to TRBD1. The CDR3 covers 12 residues. With V trimmed by 4 bases and J by 6 bases, 3 bases remained unmatched. The germline V gene has CDR1 SGHDT and CDR2 YYEEEE. CDR3 sequence reads: CASSTGTAEAFF. The CDR3 nucleotides read TGTGCCAGCAGCACTGGGACAGCTGAAGCTTTCTTT.

J is TRBJ1-2 and V is TRBV9; TRBD1 aligns across 7 bases. V shed 0 bases, J shed 11 bases, and the junction held 10 bases outside the gene matches. There are 14 residues in the CDR3. Per the germline V gene, CDR1 is SGDLS and CDR2 is YYNGEE. The CDR3 DNA reads TGTGCCAGCAGCGTAGAAAACAGGGGAGGTAGTTACACCTTC. Translating gives CASSVENRGGSYTF.

This chain joins TRBV9 and TRBJ1-2; D may be TRBD1 (5 bases). V was trimmed by 0 bases and J by 8 bases, leaving 17 bases between them. The CDR3 is 15 residues long. Germline CDR1 is SGDLS and CDR2 is YYNGEE. The CDR3 bases are TGTGCCAGCAGCGTAGAACAGGATCCCGTGAGGGGCTACACCTTC. As protein: CASSVEQDPVRGYTF.

CDR3 in amino acids: CASSAQGGGIQYF. CDR3 DNA sequence: TGTGCCAGCAGTGCCCAAGGGGGGGGCATTCAGTACTTC. The genes are TRBV25-1 and TRBJ2-4; tentative D call: TRBD2 (7 bases). CDR3 length equals 13 residues. Germline CDR1 and CDR2: MGHDK and SYGVNS. Trimming removed 4 bases from V and 9 bases from J, with 13 bases in between. The full variable domain, completed using reference TRBV25-1 and TRBJ2-4, is EADIYQTPRYLVIGTGKKITLECSQTMGHDKMYWYQQDPGMELHLIHYSYGVNSTEKGDLSSESTVSRIRTEHFPLTLESARPSHTSQYLCASSAQGGGIQYFGAGTRLSVL.